These 26 T cell receptor beta chains share one sample of origin, sequenced in a study of regulatory T cells in long-lasting Graves disease. Investigators prepared the TCR beta libraries by applying iRepertoire HTBI primers and Arm-PCR of CDR3 regions. Each CDR3 protein gets one entry after TCRdb re-called the multiplex PCR reads with MiXCR. The sample shows a few hundred thousand distinct CDR3 sequences, approximately 22% of them seen only once. Noted time point: persistent/refractory GD, antithyroid drugs over 5 years with positive TRAb. PBMC RNA was the source of the TCR library. The sequencing here drew on peripheral blood mononuclear cells (PBMCs), taken when the disease was refractory, from a patient treated with antithyroid drugs. The receptors stem from a female donor with Graves disease.

This clonotype was observed a handful of times. The gene calls are TRBV29-1 and TRBJ2-2; D is uncertain. With 3 bases removed from V and 2 bases from J, the gap between germline ends came to 1 base. CDR3 length: 11 amino acids. Germline loops: CDR1 SQVTM, CDR2 ANQGSEA. The CDR3 DNA follows: TGCAGCGTTGACAACACCGGGGAGCTGTTTTTT. Its translation: CSVDNTGELFF.

There are many counts of this clonotype. The chain couples TRBV29-1 to TRBJ2-5, with 7 bases matching TRBD1. This CDR3 comprises 13 residues. The germline CDR1 and CDR2 sequences are SQVTM and ANQGSEA. Trimming removed 7 bases from V and 5 bases from J; junction bases left unmatched: 10. CDR3 nucleotide sequence: TGCAGCGGTGGGACAGTTTTAGAGGAGACCCAGTACTTC. Encoded protein: CSGGTVLEETQYF.

The chain employs TRBV20-1 and TRBJ2-2; tentative D call: TRBD1 (6 bases). Trimming pared 4 bases from V and 5 bases from J, leaving 11 bases between. Germline loops: CDR1 DFQATT, CDR2 SNEGSKA (reference sequence). This CDR3 region has 13 residues. Here the CDR3 DNA reads TGCAGTGCTATCCTCGGACAGACCGGGGAGCTGTTTTTT. Translating gives CSAILGQTGELFF.

In this sample, this clonotype turned up many times. The V gene is TRBV5-1, the J gene TRBJ2-7; possible D gene TRBD2, 6 bases. The length of the CDR3 is 10 residues. Germline loops: CDR1 SGHRS, CDR2 YFSETQ. V shed 3 bases and J shed 9 bases, with 7 bases lying between them. Written as DNA, the CDR3 is TGCGCCAGCAGCTCCGGGAGGCAGTACTTC. The encoded protein is CASSSGRQYF.

This clonotype was seen at least ten times. The chain is built from TRBV11-1 and TRBJ2-5; D is tentatively TRBD1 or TRBD2 (5 bases each). The CDR3 has 14 amino acids. V lost 0 bases and J 4 bases, leaving 9 bases between the germline ends. The germline V gene has CDR1 SGHAT and CDR2 FQDESV (reference sequence). The CDR3 DNA sequence: TGTGCCAGCAGCTTAGCGGGGACGGTAGAGACCCAGTACTTC. The encoded protein is CASSLAGTVETQYF.

This clonotype was detected ten times or more. CDR3 amino acids: CASRVGTRQNTEAFF. The CDR3 bases are TGCGCCAGCAGGGTGGGGACGAGACAGAACACTGAAGCTTTCTTT. The V gene is TRBV10-2, the J gene TRBJ1-1; TRBD1 might be the D (5 bases). Germline V gene sequence: CDR1 WSHSY, CDR2 SAAADI. This CDR3 comprises 15 residues. With 6 bases removed from V and 1 base from J, the gap between germline ends came to 15 bases.

Details on this clonotype: A junction end diverges from the germline sequence, so it may reflect a read error. The rearrangement joins TRBV2 to TRBJ2-2; a weak D match, TRBD2 (5 bases). Germline values: CDR1 SNHLY, CDR2 FYNNEI. This CDR3 contains 13 residues. The CDR3 here is CASSPEGPTEVFF. CDR3 coding DNA: TGTGCCAGCAGCCCAGAGGGCCCAACCGAAGTTTTCTTT.

The chain links TRBV19 to TRBJ2-5, with a possible D match to TRBD1 (5 bases). Between the trimmed V and J ends, which lost 3 bases and 7 bases, there was a span of 15 bases. Germline-derived CDR1 and CDR2 are LNHDA and SQIVND (reference sequence). This CDR3 region has 14 residues. CDR3 sequence reads: CASSINQGSGTQYF. CDR3 nucleotide sequence: TGTGCCAGTAGTATTAATCAGGGATCCGGGACCCAGTACTTC. Full variable domain (outside the CDR3, taken from reference TRBV19 and TRBJ2-5): DGGITQSPKYLFRKEGQNVTLSCEQNLNHDAMYWYRQDPGQGLRLIYYSQIVNDFQKGDIAEGYSVSREKKESFPLTVTSAQKNPTAFYLCASSINQGSGTQYFGPGTRLLVL.

This clonotype was detected ten times or more. The chain employs TRBV15 and TRBJ1-5; possible D gene TRBD1, 6 bases. The CDR3 runs 19 residues. The ends were cut back, 0 bases at V and 0 bases at J, with 18 bases in the middle. Germline assignment: CDR1 LNHNV and CDR2 YYDKDF (reference sequence). For the CDR3, the DNA is TGTGCCACCAGCAGAGATGCGCAGGGGCCGTTCCTTAGCAATCAGCCCCAGCATTTT. This sequence encodes CATSRDAQGPFLSNQPQHF.

The CDR3, as DNA: TGTGCCAGCAGTTACGCGACAGGGGGCTATAGCAATCAGCCCCAGCATTTT. Residues: CASSYATGGYSNQPQHF. This sequence joins TRBV6-9 and TRBJ1-5, with TRBD1 matching over 10 bases. Trimming took 3 bases from V and 0 from J; bases not matched to a gene: 5. CDR3 length equals 17 residues. Germline CDR1 MNHGY, CDR2 SVAAGI.

This clonotype was observed many times. The chain joins TRBV7-8 to TRBJ2-6, with D tentatively TRBD1 (5 bases). CDR1 and CDR2 (germline): SGHVS, FQNEAQ. The CDR3 has 18 residues. The V end was cut by 2 bases, the J end by 0 bases, with 14 bases between. The CDR3 DNA reads as TGTGCCAGCAGCTTAAGTAGGGGCGGAAGCTCTGGGGCCAACGTCCTGACTTTC. This encodes CASSLSRGGSSGANVLTF.

This clonotype was seen at least ten times. This chain links TRBV9 with TRBJ1-1; no reliable D call. Trimming pared 5 bases from V and 1 base from J, leaving 6 bases between. Per germline, CDR1 SGDLS and CDR2 YYNGEE. This CDR3 has 12 residues. CDR3 amino acids: CASSHPNTEAFF. The CDR3 region has the DNA TGTGCCAGCAGTCACCCGAACACTGAAGCTTTCTTT.

This clonotype was found many times. This chain joins TRBV12-3 or TRBV12-4 and TRBJ2-4, with TRBD2 matching over 8 bases. J was trimmed by 3 bases and V by 3 bases; bases with no gene match: 13. The CDR3 runs 18 residues. For the CDR3, the DNA is TGTGCCAGCAGTTTCTGTAAAGGTGTAGCGGGAAACAAAAACATTCAGTACTTC. The encoded protein is CASSFCKGVAGNKNIQYF.

The gene calls are TRBV25-1 and TRBJ1-2, with 7 bases matching TRBD1. V shed 6 bases, J shed 6 bases, and the junction held 7 bases outside the gene matches. This CDR3 spans 13 amino acids. Germline V gene lookup returns CDR1 MGHDK and CDR2 SYGVNS. CDR3 DNA: TGTGCCAGCAGAGAACAGGGGATAGATGGCTACACCTTC. This encodes CASREQGIDGYTF.

This clonotype was counted many times. V gene TRBV13 combines with J gene TRBJ1-2; D unclear. The germline V gene has CDR1 PRHDT and CDR2 FYEKMQ (reference sequence). This CDR3 is built from 13 residues. V was clipped by 2 bases and J by 6 bases, with 10 bases between them. CDR3 bases: TGTGCCAGCAGCTTATTCTCGCGGGATGGCTACACCTTC. This encodes CASSLFSRDGYTF.

The table lists this clonotype with many counts. The rearrangement joins TRBV14 to TRBJ2-5; tentative D call: TRBD1 (5 bases). With 3 bases removed from V and 6 bases from J, the gap between germline ends came to 8 bases. There are 12 residues in the CDR3. The V gene's germline CDR1 is SGHDN and CDR2 FVKESK. The chain's CDR3 is CASSQWGQTQYF. The CDR3 bases are TGTGCCAGCAGCCAGTGGGGCCAGACCCAGTACTTC.

The chain employs TRBV14 and TRBJ2-7, with D maybe TRBD2 (5 bases). CDR1 is SGHDN and CDR2 is FVKESK in the germline V gene. V was pared by 1 base and J by 5 bases, with 15 bases between. CDR3 length equals 15 residues. The CDR3 spells CASSQARTSLDEQYF. The CDR3 DNA follows: TGTGCCAGCAGCCAAGCAAGAACTAGTTTGGACGAGCAGTACTTC. The full variable domain, its missing parts supplied by reference TRBV14 and TRBJ2-7, is EAGVTQFPSHSVIEKGQTVTLRCDPISGHDNLYWYRRVMGKEIKFLLHFVKESKQDESGMPNNRFLAERTGGTYSTLKVQPAELEDSGVYFCASSQARTSLDEQYFGPGTRLTVT.

The rearrangement joins TRBV9 to TRBJ2-7, with 9 bases fitting TRBD2. The length of the CDR3 is 15 residues. Germline V lookup: CDR1 SGDLS, CDR2 YYNGEE. The trim removed 0 bases at V and 4 bases at J, leaving 5 bases unmatched. CDR3: CASSVEAGGPYEQYF. DNA for the CDR3: TGTGCCAGCAGCGTAGAGGCGGGAGGGCCTTACGAGCAGTACTTC.

This sequence joins TRBV5-1 and TRBJ2-1, with D possibly being TRBD2 (6 bases). Trimming took off 3 bases at V and 10 bases at J, with 11 bases between the two ends. Germline V CDR1 and CDR2: SGHRS, YFSETQ. CDR3 length: 12 amino acids. Here the CDR3 reads CASSSLAEEQFF. CDR3 coding DNA: TGCGCCAGCAGCTCCTTAGCGGAAGAGCAGTTCTTC.

This clonotype was recorded many times. V usage is TRBV28 and J usage is TRBJ1-1, with 7 nucleotides matching TRBD1. In germline, CDR1 is MDHEN, CDR2 SYDVKM. With 8 bases clipped from V and 4 bases from J, the junction kept 10 bases outside the gene matches. This CDR3 has 14 residues. In nucleotides, the CDR3 is TGTGCCAGCCTACAGGGGAGAAGGGCCACTGAAGCTTTCTTT. Protein: CASLQGRRATEAFF.

This clonotype occurred a few times. The chain uses TRBV19 and TRBJ1-5; 7 positions match TRBD1. V lost 3 bases, J lost 0 bases, and 5 bases stayed unmatched. Germline V gives CDR1 LNHDA, CDR2 SQIVND (reference sequence). This CDR3 comprises 16 residues. The CDR3, as DNA: TGTGCCAGTAGTATCGAACAGGGGAATAGCAATCAGCCCCAGCATTTT. It yields the protein CASSIEQGNSNQPQHF.

In this sample, this clonotype turned up many times. This chain links TRBV29-1 with TRBJ1-2; TRBD1 matches at 10 bases. Per the germline V gene, CDR1 is SQVTM and CDR2 is ANQGSEA. The trim removed 6 bases at V and 4 bases at J, leaving 2 bases unmatched. The CDR3 extends over 12 amino acids. The CDR3 DNA is TGCAGCGTACGGACAGGGGGCTATGGCTACACCTTC. This encodes CSVRTGGYGYTF. Variable domain in full (rest from reference TRBV29-1 and TRBJ1-2): SAVISQKPSRDICQRGTSLTIQCQVDSQVTMMFWYRQQPGQSLTLIATANQGSEATYESGFVIDKFPISRPNLTFSTLTVSNMSPEDSSIYLCSVRTGGYGYTFGSGTRLTVV.

This clonotype was observed many times. V and J are TRBV28 and TRBJ1-4, with 8 bases aligning to TRBD1. The germline CDR1 and CDR2 sequences are MDHEN and SYDVKM. V gave up 8 bases and J gave up 4 bases; unmatched junction bases: 12. The CDR3 runs to 16 residues. The CDR3 nucleotides are TGTGCCAGCGCGGGGGGCAGGGGGCTTGGTAATGAAAAACTGTTTTTT. Translated, it gives CASAGGRGLGNEKLFF.

This clonotype appeared many times. The chain uses TRBV12-3 or TRBV12-4 and TRBJ1-1, with a weak D call TRBD1 (5 bases). The V end lost 4 bases, the J end lost 6 bases, and 9 bases lay between the germline ends. The CDR3 length is 12 residues. The CDR3 loop reads CASSWGGSEAFF. The CDR3, as DNA: TGTGCCAGCAGTTGGGGGGGTTCTGAAGCTTTCTTT.

This clonotype showed up many times. V gene TRBV12-3 or TRBV12-4 combines with J gene TRBJ2-2, with 12 bases fitting TRBD2. V lost 0 bases to trimming and J lost 6 bases; unmatched junction nucleotides: 2. This CDR3 is built from 16 residues. The CDR3 protein is CASSLAGTSGPGELFF. CDR3 in DNA: TGTGCCAGCAGTTTAGCGGGGACTAGCGGGCCCGGGGAGCTGTTTTTT.

The chain uses TRBV7-2 and TRBJ1-2; tentative D call: TRBD1 (5 bases). The CDR3 is made up of 15 amino acids. Germline V gene lookup returns CDR1 SGHTA and CDR2 FQGNSA. Trimming took 2 bases from V and 0 from J, leaving 10 bases between them. Here the CDR3 reads CASSLHRSSNYGYTF. The DNA of the CDR3 is TGTGCCAGCAGCTTACACAGGAGTTCTAACTATGGCTACACCTTC.